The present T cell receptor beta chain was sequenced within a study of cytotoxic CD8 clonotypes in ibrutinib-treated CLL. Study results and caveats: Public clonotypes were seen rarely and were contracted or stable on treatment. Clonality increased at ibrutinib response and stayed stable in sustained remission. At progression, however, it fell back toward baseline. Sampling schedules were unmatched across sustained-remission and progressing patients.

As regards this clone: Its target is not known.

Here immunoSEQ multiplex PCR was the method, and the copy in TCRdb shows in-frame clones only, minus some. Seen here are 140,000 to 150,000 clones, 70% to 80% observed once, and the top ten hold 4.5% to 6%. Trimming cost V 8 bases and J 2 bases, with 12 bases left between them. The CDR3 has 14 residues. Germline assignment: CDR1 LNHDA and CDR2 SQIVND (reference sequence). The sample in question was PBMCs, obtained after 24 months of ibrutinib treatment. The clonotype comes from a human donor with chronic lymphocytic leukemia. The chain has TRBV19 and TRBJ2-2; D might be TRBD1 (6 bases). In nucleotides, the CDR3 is TGTGCCAGTCGGCAGGGGCCTAACACCGGGGAGCTGTTTTTT. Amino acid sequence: CASRQGPNTGELFF.